One and the same sample provided the 8 T cell receptor beta chains below, sequenced in a study of T cell repertoires in cytomegalovirus infection. TCRdb re-called the reads through MiXCR, storing one row per CDR3 protein. The sample holds some 400,000 distinct CDR3 sequences, approximately 31% seen once. The sequenced sample consisted of PBMCs. These receptors came from a human donor in good health (CMV status not recorded). Some clones in this sample may be carry-over from other donors' samples.

A remark on this clonotype: The junction does not match germline at one end; this may be a read error. This rearrangement joins TRBV6-5 to TRBJ1-2; possible D gene TRBD1, 6 bases. Germline assignment: CDR1 MNHEY and CDR2 SVGAGI. The CDR3 sequence is 16 residues long. The CDR3 here is CASSYTRKTGFYGYPF. In DNA, the CDR3 is TGTGCCAGCAGTTACACCCGCAAGACAGGTTTTTATGGCTACCCCTTC.

The CDR3 coding sequence is TGTGCCAGCGGTTCACTAGCGGGGGGGCAAGAGACCCAGTACTTC. Its protein product is CASGSLAGGQETQYF. The rearrangement links TRBV5-4 to TRBJ2-5, with TRBD2 identical over 13 bases. Germline V gene lookup returns CDR1 SGHNT and CDR2 YYREEE (reference sequence). Germline trimming cut 7 bases from V and 2 bases from J; bases unmatched to any gene: 5. The CDR3 has 15 residues.

About this clonotype itself: A read error is possible here, since a much larger clone lies one base away. The V gene is TRBV7-2, the J gene TRBJ2-5, with 16 bases identical to TRBD2. The germline V gene encodes CDR1 SGHTA and CDR2 FQGNSA. V dropped 5 bases and J dropped 5; count of bases not matched to a gene: 8. This CDR3 comprises 17 residues. CDR3 sequence reads: CASSRPGLAGGLETQYF. In DNA, the CDR3 is TGTGCCAGCAGCAGACCGGGACTAGCGGGGGGGCTGGAGACCCAGTACTTC.

The rearrangement uses TRBV12-3 or TRBV12-4 and TRBJ2-1; TRBD1 agrees at 8 bases. The CDR3 sequence is 15 residues long. After removal of 3 bases from V and 3 bases from J, the junction contained 4 bases not matched to a gene. The CDR3 DNA is TGTGCCAGCAGTTTTGTAGACAGGGGCTACAATGAGCAGTTCTTC. Translation gives CASSFVDRGYNEQFF.

To note about this clonotype: It may be a read error: a sequence one base away is much more abundant. The rearrangement links TRBV7-6 to TRBJ2-5; TRBD2 matches 7 bases. Germline V CDR1 and CDR2: SGHVS, FNYEAQ. The CDR3 runs to 14 residues. CDR3 loop: CASSAGGGQVTQYF. The CDR3 coding sequence is TGTGCCAGCAGCGCAGGCGGGGGTCAAGTGACCCAGTACTTC.

The rearrangement links TRBV7-2 to TRBJ2-5; the match to TRBD2 covers 11 bases. The V and J ends lost 4 bases and 3 bases, in that order; junction bases with no gene match: 4. This CDR3 region has 15 residues. CDR1 and CDR2 (germline): SGHTA, FQGNSA. The CDR3 nucleotides read TGTGCCAGCAGCTCCCCGGGACTAGCGGAAGAGACCCAGTACTTC. Translation: CASSSPGLAEETQYF.

The chain uses TRBV6-1 and TRBJ2-7, with 9 bases lining up with TRBD1. The CDR3 covers 13 residues. Trimming at V came to 11 bases and at J to 0 bases, leaving 5 bases not matched to a gene. Looked up from germline, CDR1 is MNHNS and CDR2 is SASEGT. The CDR3 nucleotides read TGTGCCGCAAGGACAGGGGTCTCCTACGAGCAGTACTTC. Translating it yields CAARTGVSYEQYF.

This clonotype was recorded many times. This chain joins TRBV7-3 and TRBJ2-1; 10 bases are a match to TRBD1. This CDR3 has 18 amino acids. Per germline, CDR1 SGHTA and CDR2 FQGTGA. V was clipped by 3 bases and J by 12 bases; unmatched bases: 20. CDR3 sequence (DNA): TGTGCCAGCAGCTTCTGGGACAGGGGAGTCGGCGGCCCCCGTGGGCAGTTCTTC. Residues: CASSFWDRGVGGPRGQFF.